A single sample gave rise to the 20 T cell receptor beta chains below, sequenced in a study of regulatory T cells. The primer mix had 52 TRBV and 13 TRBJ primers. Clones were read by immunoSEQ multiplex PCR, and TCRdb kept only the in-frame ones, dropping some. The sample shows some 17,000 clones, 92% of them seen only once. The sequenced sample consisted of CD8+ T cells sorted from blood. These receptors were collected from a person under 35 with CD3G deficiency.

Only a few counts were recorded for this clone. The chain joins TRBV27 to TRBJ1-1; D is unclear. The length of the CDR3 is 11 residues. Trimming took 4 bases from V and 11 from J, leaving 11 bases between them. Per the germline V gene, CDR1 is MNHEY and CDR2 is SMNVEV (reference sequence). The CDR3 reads CASSSYLRAFF. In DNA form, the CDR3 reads TGTGCCAGCAGTTCTTACTTGAGGGCTTTCTTT.

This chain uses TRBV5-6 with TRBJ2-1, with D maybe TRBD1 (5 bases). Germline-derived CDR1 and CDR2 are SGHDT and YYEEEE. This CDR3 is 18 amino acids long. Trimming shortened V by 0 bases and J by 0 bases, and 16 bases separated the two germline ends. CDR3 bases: TGTGCCAGCAGCTTGGATTGGCCGACAGACCACTCCTACAATGAGCAGTTCTTC. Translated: CASSLDWPTDHSYNEQFF.

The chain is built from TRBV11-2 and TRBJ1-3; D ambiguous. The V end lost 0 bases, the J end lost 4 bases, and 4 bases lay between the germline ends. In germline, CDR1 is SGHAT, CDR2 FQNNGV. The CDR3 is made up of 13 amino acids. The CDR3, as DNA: TGTGCCAGCAGCTTAGATCCAGGAAACACCATATATTTT. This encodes CASSLDPGNTIYF. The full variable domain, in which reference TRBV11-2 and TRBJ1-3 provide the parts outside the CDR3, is EAGVAQSPRYKIIEKRQSVAFWCNPISGHATLYWYQQILGQGPKLLIQFQNNGVVDDSQLPKDRFSAERLKGVDSTLKIQPAKLEDSAVYLCASSLDPGNTIYFGEGSWLTVV.

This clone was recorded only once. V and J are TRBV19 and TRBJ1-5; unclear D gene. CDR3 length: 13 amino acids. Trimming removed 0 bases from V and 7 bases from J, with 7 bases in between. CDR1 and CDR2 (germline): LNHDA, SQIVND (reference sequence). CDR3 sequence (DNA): TGTGCCAGTAGTATAGATCTTGGGCAGCCCCAGCATTTT. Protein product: CASSIDLGQPQHF.

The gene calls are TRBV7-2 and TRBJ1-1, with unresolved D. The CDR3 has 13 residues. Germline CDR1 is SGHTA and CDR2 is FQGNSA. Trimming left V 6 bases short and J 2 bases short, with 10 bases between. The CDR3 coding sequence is TGTGCCAGCAGGCCCCCGGGTAACACTGAAGCTTTCTTT. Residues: CASRPPGNTEAFF.

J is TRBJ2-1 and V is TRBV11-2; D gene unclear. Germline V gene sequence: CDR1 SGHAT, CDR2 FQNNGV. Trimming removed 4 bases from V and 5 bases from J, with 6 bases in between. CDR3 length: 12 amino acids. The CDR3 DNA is TGTGCCAGCAGCTCACTTAACAATGAGCAGTTCTTC. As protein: CASSSLNNEQFF.

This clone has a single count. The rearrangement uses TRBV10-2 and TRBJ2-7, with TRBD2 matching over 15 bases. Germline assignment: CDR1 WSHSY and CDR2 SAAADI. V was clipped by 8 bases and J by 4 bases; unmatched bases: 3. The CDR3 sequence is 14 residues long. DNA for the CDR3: TGCGCCAGCGGGACTAGCGGGGGGCTTTACGAGCAGTACTTC. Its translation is CASGTSGGLYEQYF.

The CDR3, as DNA: TGTGCCAGCAGCTTAGCGTGGGACACTGATAACTATGGCTACACCTTC. Translating it yields CASSLAWDTDNYGYTF. V is TRBV7-2 and J is TRBJ1-2; D possibly corresponds to TRBD1 (6 bases). Germline V lookup: CDR1 SGHTA, CDR2 FQGNSA. This CDR3 is built from 16 residues. V lost 0 bases to trimming and J lost 1 base, with 12 bases between them.

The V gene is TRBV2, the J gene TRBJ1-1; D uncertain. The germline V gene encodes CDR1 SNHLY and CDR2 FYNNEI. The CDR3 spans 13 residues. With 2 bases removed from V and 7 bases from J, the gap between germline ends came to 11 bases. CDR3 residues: CASSEYLESEAFF. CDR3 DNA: TGTGCCAGCAGTGAATATTTGGAGAGTGAAGCTTTCTTT.

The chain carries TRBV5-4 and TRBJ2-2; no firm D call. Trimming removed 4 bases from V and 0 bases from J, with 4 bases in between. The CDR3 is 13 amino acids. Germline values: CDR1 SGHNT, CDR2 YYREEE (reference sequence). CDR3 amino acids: CASSLTNTGELFF. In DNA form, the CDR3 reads TGTGCCAGCAGCCTAACGAACACCGGGGAGCTGTTTTTT.

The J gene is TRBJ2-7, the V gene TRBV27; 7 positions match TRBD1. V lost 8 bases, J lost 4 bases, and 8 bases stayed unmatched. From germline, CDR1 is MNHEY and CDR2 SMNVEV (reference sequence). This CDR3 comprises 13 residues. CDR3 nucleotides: TGTGCCAGCTCGACAGGGATGGGATACGAGCAGTACTTC. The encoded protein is CASSTGMGYEQYF.

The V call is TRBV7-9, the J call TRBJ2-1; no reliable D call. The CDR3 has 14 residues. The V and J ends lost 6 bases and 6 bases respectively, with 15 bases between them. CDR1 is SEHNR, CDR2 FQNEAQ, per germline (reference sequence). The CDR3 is CASSGEWVGNEQFF. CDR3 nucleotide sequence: TGTGCCAGCAGTGGAGAGTGGGTAGGCAATGAGCAGTTCTTC.

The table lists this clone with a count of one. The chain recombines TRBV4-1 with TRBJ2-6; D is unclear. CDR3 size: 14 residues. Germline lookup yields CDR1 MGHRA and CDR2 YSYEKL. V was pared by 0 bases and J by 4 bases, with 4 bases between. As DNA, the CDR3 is TGCGCCAGCAGCCAAGACTGGGGGGCCAACGTCCTGACTTTC. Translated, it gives CASSQDWGANVLTF.

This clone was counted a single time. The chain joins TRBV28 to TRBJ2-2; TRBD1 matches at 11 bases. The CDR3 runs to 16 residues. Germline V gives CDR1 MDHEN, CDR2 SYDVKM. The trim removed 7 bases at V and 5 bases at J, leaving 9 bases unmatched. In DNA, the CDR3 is TGTGCCAGCACTCTTCGGGGGACAGGGGGAACCGGGGAGCTGTTTTTT. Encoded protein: CASTLRGTGGTGELFF.

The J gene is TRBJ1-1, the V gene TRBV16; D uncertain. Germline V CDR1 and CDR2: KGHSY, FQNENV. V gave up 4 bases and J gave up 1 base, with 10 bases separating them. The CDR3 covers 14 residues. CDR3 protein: CASSPEAGNTEAFF. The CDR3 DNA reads TGTGCCAGCAGCCCAGAAGCGGGGAACACTGAAGCTTTCTTT.

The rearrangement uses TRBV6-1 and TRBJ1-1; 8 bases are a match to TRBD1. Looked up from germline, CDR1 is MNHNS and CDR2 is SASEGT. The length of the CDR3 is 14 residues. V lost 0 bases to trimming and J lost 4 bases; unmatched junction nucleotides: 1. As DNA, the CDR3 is TGTGCCAGCAGTGAAGCTGGGACAGGCACTGAAGCTTTCTTT. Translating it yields CASSEAGTGTEAFF.

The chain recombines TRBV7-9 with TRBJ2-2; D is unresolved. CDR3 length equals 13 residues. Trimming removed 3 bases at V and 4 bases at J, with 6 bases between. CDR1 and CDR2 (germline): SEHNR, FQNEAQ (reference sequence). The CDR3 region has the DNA TGTGCCAGCAGCTTGAAAGGCACCGGGGAGCTGTTTTTT. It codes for CASSLKGTGELFF.

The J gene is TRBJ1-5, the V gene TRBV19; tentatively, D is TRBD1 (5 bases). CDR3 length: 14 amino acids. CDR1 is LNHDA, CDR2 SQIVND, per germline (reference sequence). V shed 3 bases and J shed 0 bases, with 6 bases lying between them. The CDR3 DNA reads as TGTGCCAGTAGTATCGGGGGTAGCAATCAGCCCCAGCATTTT. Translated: CASSIGGSNQPQHF.

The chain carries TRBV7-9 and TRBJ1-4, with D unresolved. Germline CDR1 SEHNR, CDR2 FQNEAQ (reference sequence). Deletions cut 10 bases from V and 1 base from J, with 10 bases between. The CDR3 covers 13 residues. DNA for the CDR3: TGTGCCACCTCGGGAGGAACTAATGAAAAACTGTTTTTT. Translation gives CATSGGTNEKLFF.

CDR3 DNA sequence: TGTGCCAGTAGTTTGGGAGGCGAGGGCTATGGCTACACCTTC. Amino acids: CASSLGGEGYGYTF. This chain connects TRBV19 to TRBJ1-2; D unclear. Trimming cost V 5 bases and J 4 bases, with 14 bases left between them. CDR3 length equals 14 residues. The germline CDR1 and CDR2 sequences are LNHDA and SQIVND (reference sequence).